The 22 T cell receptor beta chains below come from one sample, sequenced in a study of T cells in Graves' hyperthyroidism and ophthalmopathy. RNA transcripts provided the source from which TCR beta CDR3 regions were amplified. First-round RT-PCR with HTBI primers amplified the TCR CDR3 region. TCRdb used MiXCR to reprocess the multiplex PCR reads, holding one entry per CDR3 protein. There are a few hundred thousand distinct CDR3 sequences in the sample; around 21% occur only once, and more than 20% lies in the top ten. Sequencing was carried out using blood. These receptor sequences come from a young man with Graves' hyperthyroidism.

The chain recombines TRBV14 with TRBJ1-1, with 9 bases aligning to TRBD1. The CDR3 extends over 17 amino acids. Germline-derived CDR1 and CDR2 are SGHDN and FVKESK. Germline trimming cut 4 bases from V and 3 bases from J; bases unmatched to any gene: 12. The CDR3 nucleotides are TGTGCCAGCAGCCCCGGTGGGACAGGGATCGATTACACTGAAGCTTTCTTT. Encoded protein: CASSPGGTGIDYTEAFF.

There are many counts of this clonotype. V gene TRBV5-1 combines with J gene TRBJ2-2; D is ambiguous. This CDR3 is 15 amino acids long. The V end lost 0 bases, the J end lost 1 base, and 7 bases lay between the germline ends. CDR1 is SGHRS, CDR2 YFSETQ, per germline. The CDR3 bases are TGCGCCAGCAGCTTGGAGGGCATGAACACCGGGGAGCTGTTTTTT. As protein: CASSLEGMNTGELFF. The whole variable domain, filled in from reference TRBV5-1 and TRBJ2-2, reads KAGVTQTPRYLIKTRGQQVTLSCSPISGHRSVSWYQQTPGQGLQFLFEYFSETQRNKGNFPGRFSGRQFSNSRSEMNVSTLELGDSALYLCASSLEGMNTGELFFGEGSRLTVL.

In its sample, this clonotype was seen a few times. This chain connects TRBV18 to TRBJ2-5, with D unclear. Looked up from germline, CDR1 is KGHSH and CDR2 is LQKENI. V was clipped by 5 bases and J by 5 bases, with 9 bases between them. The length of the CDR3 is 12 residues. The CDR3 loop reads CASSATEETQYF. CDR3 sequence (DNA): TGTGCCAGCTCAGCCACCGAGGAGACCCAGTACTTC.

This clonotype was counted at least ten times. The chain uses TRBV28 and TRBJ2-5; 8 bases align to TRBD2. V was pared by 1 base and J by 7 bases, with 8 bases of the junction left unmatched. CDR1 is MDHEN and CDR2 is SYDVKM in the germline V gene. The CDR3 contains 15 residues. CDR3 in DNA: TGTGCCAGCAGTTTATCCGGGGGGGCCGGCGGGACCCAGTACTTC. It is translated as CASSLSGGAGGTQYF.

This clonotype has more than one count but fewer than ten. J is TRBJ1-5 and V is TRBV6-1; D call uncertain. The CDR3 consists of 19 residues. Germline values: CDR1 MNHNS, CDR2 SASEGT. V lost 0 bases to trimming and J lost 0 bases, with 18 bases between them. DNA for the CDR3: TGTGCCAGCAGTGAAGCCTGGTCGGGCAGACCTTATAGCAATCAGCCCCAGCATTTT. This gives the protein CASSEAWSGRPYSNQPQHF.

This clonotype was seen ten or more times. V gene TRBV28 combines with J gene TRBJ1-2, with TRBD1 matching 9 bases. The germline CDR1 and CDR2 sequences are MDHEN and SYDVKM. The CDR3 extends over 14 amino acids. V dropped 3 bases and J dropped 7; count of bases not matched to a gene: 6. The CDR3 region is CASSFGRTGVGYTF. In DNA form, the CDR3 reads TGTGCCAGCAGTTTTGGGAGGACAGGGGTTGGCTACACCTTC.

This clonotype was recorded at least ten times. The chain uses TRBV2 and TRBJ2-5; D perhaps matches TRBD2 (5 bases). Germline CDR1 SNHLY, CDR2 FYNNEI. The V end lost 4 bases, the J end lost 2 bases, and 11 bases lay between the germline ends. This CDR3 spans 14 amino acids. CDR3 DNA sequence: TGTGCCAGCAGTGGACGAGGGCTTCAAGAGACCCAGTACTTC. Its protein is CASSGRGLQETQYF.

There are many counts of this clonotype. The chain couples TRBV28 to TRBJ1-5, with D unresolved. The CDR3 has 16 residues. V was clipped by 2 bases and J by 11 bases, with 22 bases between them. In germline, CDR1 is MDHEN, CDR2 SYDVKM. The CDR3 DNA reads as TGTGCCAGCAGTTTAAGCCGAGCGACGGCTAGGTGGACCCAGCATTTT. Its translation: CASSLSRATARWTQHF.

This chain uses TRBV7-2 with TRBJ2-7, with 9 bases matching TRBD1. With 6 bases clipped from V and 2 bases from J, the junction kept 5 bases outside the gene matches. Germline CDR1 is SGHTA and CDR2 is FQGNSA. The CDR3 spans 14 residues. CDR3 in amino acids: CASSYRGPAYEQYF. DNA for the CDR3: TGTGCCAGCAGTTACAGGGGGCCCGCCTACGAGCAGTACTTC.

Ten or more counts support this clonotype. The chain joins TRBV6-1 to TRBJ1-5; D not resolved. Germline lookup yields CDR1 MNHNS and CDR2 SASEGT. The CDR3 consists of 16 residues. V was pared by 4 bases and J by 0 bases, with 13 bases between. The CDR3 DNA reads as TGTGCCAGCAGTGTAAAGGGCTGGGATAGCAATCAGCCCCAGCATTTT. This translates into CASSVKGWDSNQPQHF.

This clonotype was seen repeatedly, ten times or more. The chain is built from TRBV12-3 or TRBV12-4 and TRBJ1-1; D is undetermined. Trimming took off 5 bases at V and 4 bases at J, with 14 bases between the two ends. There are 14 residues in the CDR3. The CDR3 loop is CASSEFGSGTEAFF. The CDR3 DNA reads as TGTGCCAGCAGTGAGTTTGGGTCTGGCACTGAAGCTTTCTTT.

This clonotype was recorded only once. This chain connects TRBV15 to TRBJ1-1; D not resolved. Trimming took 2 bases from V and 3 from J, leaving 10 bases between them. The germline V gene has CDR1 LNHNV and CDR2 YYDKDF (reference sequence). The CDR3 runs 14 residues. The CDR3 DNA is TGTGCCACCAGCAGACAGTGGATAGACACTGAAGCTTTCTTT. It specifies CATSRQWIDTEAFF.

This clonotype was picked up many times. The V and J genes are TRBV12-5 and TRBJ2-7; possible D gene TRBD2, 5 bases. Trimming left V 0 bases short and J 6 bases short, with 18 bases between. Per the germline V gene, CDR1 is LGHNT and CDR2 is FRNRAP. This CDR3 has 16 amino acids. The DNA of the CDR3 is TGTGCTAGTGGTTTGGTAATAGGCGGACTCACCGGCGAGCAGTACTTC. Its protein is CASGLVIGGLTGEQYF.

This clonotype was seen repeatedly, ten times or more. CDR3 nucleotides: TGTGCCAGCAGCCCATCACCGGGCTCGAGGACTGGCTACACCTTC. Translation: CASSPSPGSRTGYTF. The chain carries TRBV25-1 and TRBJ1-2; D unresolved. The CDR3 loop spans 15 amino acids. Trimming shortened V by 6 bases and J by 7 bases, and 21 bases separated the two germline ends. Germline V gives CDR1 MGHDK, CDR2 SYGVNS.

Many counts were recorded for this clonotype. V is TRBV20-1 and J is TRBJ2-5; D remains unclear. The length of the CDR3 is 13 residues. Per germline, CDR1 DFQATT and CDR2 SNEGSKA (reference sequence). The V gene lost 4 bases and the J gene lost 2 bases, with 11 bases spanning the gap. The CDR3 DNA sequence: TGCAGTGCTATGGCTAGGATACAAGAGACCCAGTACTTC. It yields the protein CSAMARIQETQYF.

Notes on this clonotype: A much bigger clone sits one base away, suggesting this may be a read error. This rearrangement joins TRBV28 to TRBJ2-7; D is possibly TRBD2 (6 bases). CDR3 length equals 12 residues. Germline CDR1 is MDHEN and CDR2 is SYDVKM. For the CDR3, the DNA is TGTGCCAGCAGTTTTGGGGGGAGCGAGCCGTACTTC. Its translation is CASSFGGSEPYF.

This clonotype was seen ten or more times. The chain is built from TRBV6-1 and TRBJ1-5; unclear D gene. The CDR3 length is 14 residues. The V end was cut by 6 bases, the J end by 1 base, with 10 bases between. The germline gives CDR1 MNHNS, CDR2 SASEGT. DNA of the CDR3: TGTGCCAGCAGGCACGGGTGGAGCAATCAGCCCCAGCATTTT. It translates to CASRHGWSNQPQHF.

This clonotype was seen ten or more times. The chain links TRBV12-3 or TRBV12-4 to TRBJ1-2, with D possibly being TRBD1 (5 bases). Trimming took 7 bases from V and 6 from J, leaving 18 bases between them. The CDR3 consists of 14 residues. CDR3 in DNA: TGTGCCAGCACCGAAGACGGGGGGAAGGATGGCTACACCTTC. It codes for CASTEDGGKDGYTF.

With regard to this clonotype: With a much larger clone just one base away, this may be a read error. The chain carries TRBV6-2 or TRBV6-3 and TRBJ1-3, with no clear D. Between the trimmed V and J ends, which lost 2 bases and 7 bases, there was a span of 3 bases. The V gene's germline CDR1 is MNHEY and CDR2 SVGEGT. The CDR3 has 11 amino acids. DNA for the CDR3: TGTGCCAGCAGTTACGCCAACACCATATATTTT. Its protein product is CASSYANTIYF.

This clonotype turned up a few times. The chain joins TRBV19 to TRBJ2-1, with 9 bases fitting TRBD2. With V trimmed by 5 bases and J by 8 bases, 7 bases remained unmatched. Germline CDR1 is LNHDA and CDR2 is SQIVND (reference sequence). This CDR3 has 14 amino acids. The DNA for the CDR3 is TGTGCCAGTAGTCCTAGCGGGGAGGCTTATGAGCAGTTCTTC. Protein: CASSPSGEAYEQFF.

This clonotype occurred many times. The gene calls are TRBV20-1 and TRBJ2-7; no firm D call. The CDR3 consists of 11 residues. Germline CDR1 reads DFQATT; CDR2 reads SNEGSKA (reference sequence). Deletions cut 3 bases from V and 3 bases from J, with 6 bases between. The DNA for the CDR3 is TGCAGTGCTAGCCCACTCTACGAGCAGTACTTC. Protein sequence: CSASPLYEQYF.

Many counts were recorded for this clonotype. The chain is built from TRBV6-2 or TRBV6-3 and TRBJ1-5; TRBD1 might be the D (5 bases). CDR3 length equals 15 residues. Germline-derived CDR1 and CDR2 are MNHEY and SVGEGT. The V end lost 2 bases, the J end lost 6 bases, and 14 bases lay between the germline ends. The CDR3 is CASSYHPPGLQPQHF. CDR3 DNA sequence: TGTGCCAGCAGTTACCACCCTCCGGGGCTTCAGCCCCAGCATTTT.